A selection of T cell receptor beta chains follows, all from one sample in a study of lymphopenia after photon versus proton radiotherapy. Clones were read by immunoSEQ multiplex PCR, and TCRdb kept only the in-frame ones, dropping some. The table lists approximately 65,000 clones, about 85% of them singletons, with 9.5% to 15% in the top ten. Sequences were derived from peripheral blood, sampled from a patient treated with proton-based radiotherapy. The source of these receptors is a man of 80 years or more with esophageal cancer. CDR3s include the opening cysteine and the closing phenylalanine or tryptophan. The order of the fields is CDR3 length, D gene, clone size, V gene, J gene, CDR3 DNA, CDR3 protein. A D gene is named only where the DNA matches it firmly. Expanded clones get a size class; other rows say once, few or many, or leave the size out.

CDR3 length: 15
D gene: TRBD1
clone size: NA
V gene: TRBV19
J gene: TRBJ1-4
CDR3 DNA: TGTGCCAGTAGTATTAAAGGGGGCGCACAGTACAAACTGTTTTTT
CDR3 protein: CASSIKGGAQYKLFF

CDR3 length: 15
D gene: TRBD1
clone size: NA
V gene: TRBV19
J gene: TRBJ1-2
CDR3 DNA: TGTGCCAGTAGCTCAACAGGGGAAGCTAACTATGGCTACACCTTC
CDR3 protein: CASSSTGEANYGYTF

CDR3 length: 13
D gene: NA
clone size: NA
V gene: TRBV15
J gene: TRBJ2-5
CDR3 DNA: TGTGCCACCAGCAGAGCTCTGACAGAGACCCAGTACTTC
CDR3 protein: CATSRALTETQYF

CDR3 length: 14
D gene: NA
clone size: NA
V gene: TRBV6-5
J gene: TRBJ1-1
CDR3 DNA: TGTGCCAGCAGGATTCTTCAGCAGAACACTGAAGCTTTCTTT
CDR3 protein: CASRILQQNTEAFF

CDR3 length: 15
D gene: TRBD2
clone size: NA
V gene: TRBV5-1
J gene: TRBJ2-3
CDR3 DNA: TGCGCCAGCAGGGACGGACTAGCGGCCACAGATACGCAGTATTTT
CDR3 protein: CASRDGLAATDTQYF

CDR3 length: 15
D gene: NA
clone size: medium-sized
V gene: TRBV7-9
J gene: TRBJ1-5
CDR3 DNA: TGTGCCAGCAGCTCTACCACCGGAGGGGATCAGCCCCAGCATTTT
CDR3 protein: CASSSTTGGDQPQHF

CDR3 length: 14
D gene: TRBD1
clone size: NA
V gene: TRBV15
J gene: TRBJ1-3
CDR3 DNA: TGTGCCACCAGTAGAGCAGGGGGTGGAAACACCATATATTTT
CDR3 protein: CATSRAGGGNTIYF

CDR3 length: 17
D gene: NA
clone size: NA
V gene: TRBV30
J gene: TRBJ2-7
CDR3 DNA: TGTGCCTGGACCCCGCCCGTGGCGGCCATTACTCCCTACGAGCAGTACTTC
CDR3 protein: CAWTPPVAAITPYEQYF

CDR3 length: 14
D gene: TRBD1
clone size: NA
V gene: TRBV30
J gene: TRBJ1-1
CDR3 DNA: TGTGCCTGGAGTTCCGGGACAGGGAACACTGAAGCTTTCTTT
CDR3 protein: CAWSSGTGNTEAFF

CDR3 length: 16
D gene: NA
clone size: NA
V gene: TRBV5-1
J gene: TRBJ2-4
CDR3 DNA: TGCGCCAGCAGCCCCGCGGCCGGGGTGGCCAAAAACATTCAGTACTTC
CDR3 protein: CASSPAAGVAKNIQYF

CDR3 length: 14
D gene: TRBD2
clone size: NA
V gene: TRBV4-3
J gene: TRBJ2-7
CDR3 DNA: TGCGCCAGCAGCCAGGGCGGGAGCATCGACGAGCAGTACTTC
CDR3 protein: CASSQGGSIDEQYF

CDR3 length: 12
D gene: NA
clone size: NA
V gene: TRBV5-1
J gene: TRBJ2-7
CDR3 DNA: TGCGCCAGCAGCTTGGGACTGGCGGAGCAGTACTTC
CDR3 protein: CASSLGLAEQYF

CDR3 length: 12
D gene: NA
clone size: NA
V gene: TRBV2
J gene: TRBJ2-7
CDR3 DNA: TGTGCCAGCAGGGGAGCAGCCTACGAGCAGTACTTC
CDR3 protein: CASRGAAYEQYF

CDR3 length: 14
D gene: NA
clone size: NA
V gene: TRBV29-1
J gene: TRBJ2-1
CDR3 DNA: TGCAGCGTTAGCCAAAGCGGATCCTACAATGAGCAGTTCTTC
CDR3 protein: CSVSQSGSYNEQFF

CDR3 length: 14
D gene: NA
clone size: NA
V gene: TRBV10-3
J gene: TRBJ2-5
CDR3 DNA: TGTGCCATCAGTGGTGAGGAGTACCAAGAGACCCAGTACTTC
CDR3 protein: CAISGEEYQETQYF

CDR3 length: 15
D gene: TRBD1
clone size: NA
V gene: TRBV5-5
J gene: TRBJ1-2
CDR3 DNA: TGTGCCAGCAGCTTGGCCCATGGACAGGCTGGGGGCTACACCTTC
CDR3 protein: CASSLAHGQAGGYTF

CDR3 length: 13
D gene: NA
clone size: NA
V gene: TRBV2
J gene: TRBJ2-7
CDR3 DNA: TGTGCCAGCAGTGTCCAGGGAACATACGAGCAGTACTTC
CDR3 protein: CASSVQGTYEQYF

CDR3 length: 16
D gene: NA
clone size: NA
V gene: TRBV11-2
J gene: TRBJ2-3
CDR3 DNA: TGTGCCAGCAGCATATCCTTTGGGACGGGCACAGATACGCAGTATTTT
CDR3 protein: CASSISFGTGTDTQYF

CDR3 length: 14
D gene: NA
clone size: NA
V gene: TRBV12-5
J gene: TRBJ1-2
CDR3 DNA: TGTGCTAGTGTCTTAGACAGCCCTAGGTATGGCTACACCTTC
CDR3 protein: CASVLDSPRYGYTF

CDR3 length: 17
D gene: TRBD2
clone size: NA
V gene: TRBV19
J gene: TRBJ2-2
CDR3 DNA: TGTGCCAGTAGTACCGCGGGGGGGACACTTACACCCGGGGAGCTGTTTTTT
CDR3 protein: CASSTAGGTLTPGELFF

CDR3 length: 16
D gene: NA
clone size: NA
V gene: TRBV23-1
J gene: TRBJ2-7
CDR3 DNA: TGCGCCAGCAGTCAATCGAAAGCACCCCCGATCGAGGAGCAGTACTTC
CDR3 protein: CASSQSKAPPIEEQYF

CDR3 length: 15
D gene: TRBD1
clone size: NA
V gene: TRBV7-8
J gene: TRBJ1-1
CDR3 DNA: TGTGCCAGCAGCCCCAGGGACAGGGCTATCACTGAAGCTTTCTTT
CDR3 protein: CASSPRDRAITEAFF

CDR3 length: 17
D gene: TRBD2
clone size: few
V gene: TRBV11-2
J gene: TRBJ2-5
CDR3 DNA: TGTGCCAGCAGCGGCCTAGCGGGAGAGAAGAGTGGGGAGACCCAGTACTTC
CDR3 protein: CASSGLAGEKSGETQYF

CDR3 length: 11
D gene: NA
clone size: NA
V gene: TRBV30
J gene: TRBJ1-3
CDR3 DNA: TGTGCCTGGAGTATATCAGACACCATATATTTT
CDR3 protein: CAWSISDTIYF

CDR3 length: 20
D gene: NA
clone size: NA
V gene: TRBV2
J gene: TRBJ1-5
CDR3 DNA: TGTGCCAGCAGTGAAGCGGACACCCCCCTGGGGCTTTATAGCAATCAGCCCCAGCATTTT
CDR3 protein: CASSEADTPLGLYSNQPQHF

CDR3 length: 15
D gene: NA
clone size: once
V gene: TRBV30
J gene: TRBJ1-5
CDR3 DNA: TGTGCCTGGGCGCCTAGGGGGTATCGCAATCAGCCCCAGCATTTT
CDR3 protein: CAWAPRGYRNQPQHF

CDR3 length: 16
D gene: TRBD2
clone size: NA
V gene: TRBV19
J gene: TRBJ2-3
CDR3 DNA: TGTGCCAGTAGTACCTGGAGCGGGGGGATTTCAGATACGCAGTATTTT
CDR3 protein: CASSTWSGGISDTQYF

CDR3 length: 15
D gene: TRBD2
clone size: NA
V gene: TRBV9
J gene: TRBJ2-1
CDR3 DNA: TGTGCCAGCAGCGTGGGACTAGGTGTGGGGAATGAGCAGTTCTTC
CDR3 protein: CASSVGLGVGNEQFF

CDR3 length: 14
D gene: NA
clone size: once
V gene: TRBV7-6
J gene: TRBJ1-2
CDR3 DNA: TGTGCCAGCAGCCCACGACAGGTTGGGATCGGCTACACCTTC
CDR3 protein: CASSPRQVGIGYTF

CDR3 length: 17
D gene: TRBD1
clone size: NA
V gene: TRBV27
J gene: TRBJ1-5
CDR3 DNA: TGTGCCAGCAGTTTTTACCCCGGACAGGGGAAGGGTCTGGTCCAGCATTTT
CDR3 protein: CASSFYPGQGKGLVQHF

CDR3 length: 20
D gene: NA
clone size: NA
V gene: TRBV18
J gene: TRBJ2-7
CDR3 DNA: TGTGCCAGCTCACTGGAGCTGAGACAAGGGCCGATGGAGACCCTCTACGAGCAGTACTTC
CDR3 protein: CASSLELRQGPMETLYEQYF

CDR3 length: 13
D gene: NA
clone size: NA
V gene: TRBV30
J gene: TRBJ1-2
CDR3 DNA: TGTGCCTGGAGTCAGGGAGGGATCTATGGCTACACCTTC
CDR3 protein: CAWSQGGIYGYTF

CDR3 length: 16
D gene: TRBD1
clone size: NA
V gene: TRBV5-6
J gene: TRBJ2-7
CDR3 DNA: TGTGCCAGCAGCGATTCCGGGACAGGGCTCTCCTACGAGCAGTACTTC
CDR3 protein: CASSDSGTGLSYEQYF

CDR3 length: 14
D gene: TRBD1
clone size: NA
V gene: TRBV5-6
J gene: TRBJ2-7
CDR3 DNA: TGTGCCAGCGTATCCCGGAACAGGGGCCACGAGCAGTACTTC
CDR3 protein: CASVSRNRGHEQYF

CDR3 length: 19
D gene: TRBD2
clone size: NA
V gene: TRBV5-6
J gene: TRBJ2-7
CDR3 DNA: TGTGCCAGCAGCTTCTATGGACGGAGGTATAGCGGGAGGGCGGACGAGCAGTACTTC
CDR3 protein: CASSFYGRRYSGRADEQYF

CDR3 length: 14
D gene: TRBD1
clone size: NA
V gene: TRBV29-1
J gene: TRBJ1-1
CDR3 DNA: TGCAGCGTTGGGGAGGGGGCGCTGGGCACTGAAGCTTTCTTT
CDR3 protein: CSVGEGALGTEAFF

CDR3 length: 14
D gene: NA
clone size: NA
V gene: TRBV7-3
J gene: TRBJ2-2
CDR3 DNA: TGTGCCAGCAGCTCTGGGACAACAGCCGGGGAGCTGTTTTTT
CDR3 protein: CASSSGTTAGELFF